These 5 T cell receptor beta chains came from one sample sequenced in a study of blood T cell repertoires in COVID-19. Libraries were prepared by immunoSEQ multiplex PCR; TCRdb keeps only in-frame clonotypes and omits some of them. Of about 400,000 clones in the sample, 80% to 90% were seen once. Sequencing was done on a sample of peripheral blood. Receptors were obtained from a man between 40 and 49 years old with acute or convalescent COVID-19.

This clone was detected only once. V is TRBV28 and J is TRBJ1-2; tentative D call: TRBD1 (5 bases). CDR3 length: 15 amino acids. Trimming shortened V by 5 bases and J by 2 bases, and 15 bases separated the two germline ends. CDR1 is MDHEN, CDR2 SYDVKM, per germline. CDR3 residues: CASSTPDGGNYGYTF. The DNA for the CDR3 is TGTGCCAGCAGTACCCCTGACGGGGGAAACTATGGCTACACCTTC.

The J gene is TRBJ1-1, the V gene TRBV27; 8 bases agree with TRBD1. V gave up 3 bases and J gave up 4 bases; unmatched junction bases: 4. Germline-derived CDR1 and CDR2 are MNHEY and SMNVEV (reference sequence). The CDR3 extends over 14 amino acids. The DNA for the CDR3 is TGTGCCAGCAGTTTGACAGGGGCCCCCACTGAAGCTTTCTTT. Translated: CASSLTGAPTEAFF.

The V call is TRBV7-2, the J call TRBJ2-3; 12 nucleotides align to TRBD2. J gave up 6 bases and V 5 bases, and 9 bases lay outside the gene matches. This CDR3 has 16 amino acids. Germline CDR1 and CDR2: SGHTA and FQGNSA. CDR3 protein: CASSPGLAGGADTQYF. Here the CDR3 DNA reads TGTGCCAGCAGCCCCGGGCTAGCGGGGGGGGCCGATACGCAGTATTTT. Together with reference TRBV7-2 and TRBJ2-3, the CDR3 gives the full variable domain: GAGVSQSPSNKVTEKGKDVELRCDPISGHTALYWYRQSLGQGLEFLIYFQGNSAPDKSGLPSDRFSAERTGGSVSTLTIQRTQQEDSAVYLCASSPGLAGGADTQYFGPGTRLTVL.

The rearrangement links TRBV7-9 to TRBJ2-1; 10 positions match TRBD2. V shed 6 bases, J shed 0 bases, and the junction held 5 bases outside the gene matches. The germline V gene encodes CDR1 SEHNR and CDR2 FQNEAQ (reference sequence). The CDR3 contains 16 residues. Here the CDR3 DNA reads TGTGCCAGCAGGCTCATAGCGGGAGGCTCCTACAATGAGCAGTTCTTC. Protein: CASRLIAGGSYNEQFF.

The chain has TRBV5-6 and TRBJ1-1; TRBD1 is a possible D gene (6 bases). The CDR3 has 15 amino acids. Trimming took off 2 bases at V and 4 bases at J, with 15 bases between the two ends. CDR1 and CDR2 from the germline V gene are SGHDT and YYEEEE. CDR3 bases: TGTGCCAGCAGCTTCGCCCTGGACAGACGCACTGAAGCTTTCTTT. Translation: CASSFALDRRTEAFF. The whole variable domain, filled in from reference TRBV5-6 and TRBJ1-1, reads DAGVTQSPTHLIKTRGQQVTLRCSPKSGHDTVSWYQQALGQGPQFIFQYYEEEERQRGNFPDRFSGHQFPNYSSELNVNALLLGDSALYLCASSFALDRRTEAFFGQGTRLTVV.